These 11 T cell receptor beta chains were sequenced from one sample in a study of T-cell memory formation after mild COVID-19. Using its own MiXCR run on the 5' RACE reads, TCRdb lists one record per CDR3 protein. The sample includes about 410,000 distinct CDR3 sequences, over 15% seen only once; the top ten take about 22%. Sequenced: PBMCs or a T cell subset sorted from them (not recorded which). All receptors come from a man aged 18 to 29 who had mild COVID-19 (a few samples of this study predate the infection). Cell type and time point are not known.

This clonotype was found a few times. The chain links TRBV7-2 to TRBJ1-2; D call uncertain. The V end lost 1 base, the J end lost 4 bases, and 13 bases lay between the germline ends. The germline V gene encodes CDR1 SGHTA and CDR2 FQGNSA. The CDR3 length is 15 residues. CDR3 nucleotide sequence: TGTGCCAGCAGCTTAGGTGGGAGTGATGGCTATGGCTACACCTTC. Translated: CASSLGGSDGYGYTF. The entire variable domain, with the rest obtained from reference TRBV7-2 and TRBJ1-2, is as follows: GAGVSQSPSNKVTEKGKDVELRCDPISGHTALYWYRQSLGQGLEFLIYFQGNSAPDKSGLPSDRFSAERTGGSVSTLTIQRTQQEDSAVYLCASSLGGSDGYGYTFGSGTRLTVV.

This clonotype was counted between two and nine times. The chain is built from TRBV4-1 and TRBJ2-1; 8 bases align to TRBD2. The CDR3 is 17 residues long. Germline CDR1 MGHRA, CDR2 YSYEKL. J gave up 2 bases and V 4 bases, and 10 bases lay outside the gene matches. The CDR3 region is CASSPPVSGGAYNEQFF. CDR3 nucleotides: TGCGCCAGCAGCCCACCGGTTTCCGGGGGGGCCTACAATGAGCAGTTCTTC.

This clonotype was observed a few times. The chain couples TRBV7-9 to TRBJ1-5; D gene unclear. The CDR3 loop spans 11 amino acids. CDR1 is SEHNR, CDR2 FQNEAQ, per germline (reference sequence). Trimming took off 5 bases at V and 9 bases at J, with 8 bases between the two ends. CDR3 in amino acids: CASSTVGPQHF. The CDR3 DNA sequence: TGTGCCAGCAGCACGGTGGGGCCCCAGCATTTT.

This clonotype was counted between two and nine times. The rearrangement uses TRBV4-2 and TRBJ2-7; 9 bases match TRBD1. The V and J ends lost 3 bases and 0 bases, in that order; junction bases with no gene match: 0. The CDR3 totals 14 residues. Germline values: CDR1 LGHNA, CDR2 YNFKEQ. CDR3 sequence (DNA): TGTGCCAGCAGCCAGGACAGGGGCTCCTACGAGCAGTACGTC. Residues: CASSQDRGSYEQYV.

This clonotype appeared once. The rearrangement joins TRBV2 to TRBJ1-6; 7 positions agree with TRBD1. This CDR3 contains 13 residues. CDR1 and CDR2 (germline): SNHLY, FYNNEI. V lost 6 bases and J lost 10; bases outside the gene matches: 6. The CDR3 spells CASSLTGKSPLHF. The CDR3 DNA sequence: TGTGCCAGCAGCTTGACAGGGAAGTCACCCCTCCACTTT.

V usage is TRBV29-1 and J usage is TRBJ2-3; D uncertain. The CDR3 is 10 residues long. Germline-derived CDR1 and CDR2 are SQVTM and ANQGSEA. Trimming removed 4 bases from V and 5 bases from J, with 4 bases in between. The CDR3 sequence is CSVAQDTQYF. CDR3 nucleotide sequence: TGCAGCGTTGCTCAAGATACGCAGTATTTT.

This clonotype was counted between two and nine times. The chain has TRBV7-9 and TRBJ1-1; D gene uncertain. V lost 5 bases to trimming and J lost 7 bases, with 17 bases between them. CDR1 is SEHNR and CDR2 is FQNEAQ in the germline V gene (reference sequence). This CDR3 contains 14 residues. CDR3 sequence: CASSHYQRPFEAFF. DNA of the CDR3: TGTGCCAGCAGCCATTACCAACGACCGTTTGAAGCTTTCTTT.

This clonotype was seen only a few times. V is TRBV18 and J is TRBJ2-5; TRBD2 matches 9 bases. From germline, CDR1 is KGHSH and CDR2 LQKENI. V lost 2 bases to trimming and J lost 5 bases; unmatched junction nucleotides: 12. The CDR3 extends over 17 amino acids. The CDR3 DNA sequence: TGTGCCAGCTCACCAGAAGATCTAGCGGGGTTCTTCGAGACCCAGTACTTC. Residues: CASSPEDLAGFFETQYF.

This chain uses TRBV7-2 with TRBJ2-1; 7 bases fit TRBD2. The V segment lost 1 base and the J segment 4 bases; nucleotides outside the gene matches: 10. The CDR3 extends over 17 amino acids. Germline values: CDR1 SGHTA, CDR2 FQGNSA. CDR3 residues: CASSLDVREKGYNEQFF. The CDR3, as DNA: TGTGCCAGCAGCTTAGATGTGCGGGAGAAGGGATACAATGAGCAGTTCTTC.

The V and J genes are TRBV20-1 and TRBJ2-7; 7 nucleotides align to TRBD1. This CDR3 is 12 amino acids long. The V segment lost 6 bases and the J segment 9 bases; nucleotides outside the gene matches: 11. Germline values: CDR1 DFQATT, CDR2 SNEGSKA (reference sequence). CDR3 bases: TGCAGTGCGGCCGGGACAGTGGGGGTGCAGTACTTC. Its translation is CSAAGTVGVQYF.

V gene TRBV3-1 combines with J gene TRBJ1-1; 10 nucleotides line up with TRBD1. Unmatched junction bases numbered 1, after V lost 1 base and J lost 8 bases. This CDR3 spans 13 amino acids. CDR1 and CDR2 from the germline V gene are LGHDT and YNNKEL (reference sequence). DNA for the CDR3: TGTGCCAGCAGCCAAGTGGGACAGGGGGAAGCTTTCTTT. It yields the protein CASSQVGQGEAFF.